This T cell receptor (beta chain) was sequenced during a study of blood T cell repertoires in COVID-19. Looking at the study overall: The United States, Italy and Spain provided the acute and convalescent COVID-19 samples. In each case, the material was cDNA or gDNA derived from T cells, B-cell-depleted T cells, or PBMCs.

Seattle-derived patients entered the study during active infection and were followed longitudinally. Trimming shortened V by 3 bases and J by 2 bases, and 7 bases separated the two germline ends. The CDR3 totals 13 residues. Per the germline V gene, CDR1 is MGHDK and CDR2 is SYGVNS. In the original processing: For nucleated cells, counts were estimated from reference gene primer amplification. Some clones are missing from TCRdb's copy, which holds only in-frame ones; the method was immunoSEQ multiplex PCR. V, J and clone size were drawn from that table, and D and trimming were deduced from the DNA. There are some 130,000 clones in the sample; roughly nine tenths occur only once, and 11% lies in the top ten.

The chain joins TRBV25-1 to TRBJ1-2; TRBD1 is a possible D gene (6 bases). The clonotype was recovered from a woman in her sixties or seventies with COVID-19, enrolled during active disease. The material sequenced was peripheral blood. In DNA, the CDR3 is TGTGCCAGCAGTGATGGGGGCAACTATGGCTACACCTTC. Translated: CASSDGGNYGYTF.